The TCR beta chain described here comes from a study of blood T cell repertoires in COVID-19. Study in general: Donors in the United States, Italy and Spain gave samples during acute or convalescent COVID-19. T cells, B-cell-depleted T cells, or PBMCs provided the cDNA or gDNA that served as material.

Participants, about 18 to 90 years old, spanned approximately 25 US areas. Germline-derived CDR1 and CDR2 are ENHRY and SYGVKD. The junction had 20 bases not matched to a gene; V was cut back by 3 bases and J by 9 bases. The CDR3 has 19 amino acids. This table comes from immunoSEQ multiplex PCR, and its TCRdb copy is limited to in-frame clones, with some not included. The sample contains approximately 300,000 clones, more than 90% of which appear only once. What was sequenced was PBMCs or T cells enriched from blood (not recorded which). This TCR was sampled from a woman aged 25 to 39 who had been exposed to COVID-19. The chain combines TRBV10-3 with TRBJ1-6; 7 nucleotides agree with TRBD1. The CDR3 loop reads CAISEGRRQGRTQSSPLHF. CDR3 bases: TGTGCCATCAGTGAAGGTAGGAGACAGGGCCGCACTCAGAGTTCACCCCTCCACTTT.